A selection of T cell receptor beta chains follows, all from one sample in a study of T cells in Graves' hyperthyroidism and ophthalmopathy. TCRdb used MiXCR to reprocess the multiplex PCR reads, holding one entry per CDR3 protein. The repertoire holds roughly 520,000 distinct CDR3 sequences, less than 25% seen once, with over 9% in the top ten. The sequencing input was blood. These receptors all stem from a woman aged 25 to 39 with Graves' ophthalmopathy. The CDR3 runs from the conserved cysteine through the conserved F or W. The D gene is left open where the match is weak. Clone size is shown for a subset of rows, as once, few, many or a class of expanded clone.

CDR3nt: TGTGCCAGTAGCAGCTCAGGCACCTATAGCAATCAGCCCCAGCATTTT
CDR3aa: CASSSSGTYSNQPQHF
abundance: many
j_gene: TRBJ1-5
v_gene: TRBV19
d_gene: -

CDR3nt: TGTGCCAGCAGCGTGGGGGCCGGACTAGTCCCGGAGACCCAGTACTTC
CDR3aa: CASSVGAGLVPETQYF
abundance: many
j_gene: TRBJ2-5
v_gene: TRBV9
d_gene: -

CDR3nt: TGTACCAGCACCGCGGACAGTTCTAACTATGGCTACACCTTC
CDR3aa: CTSTADSSNYGYTF
abundance: -
j_gene: TRBJ1-2
v_gene: TRBV9
d_gene: -

CDR3nt: TGTGCCAGTTCGGGCCGGGGGGACACTGAAGCTTTCTTT
CDR3aa: CASSGRGDTEAFF
abundance: many
j_gene: TRBJ1-1
v_gene: TRBV6-1
d_gene: -

CDR3nt: TGTGCCAGCACCCCGGGACAGGGGTCTCAGCCCCAGCATTTT
CDR3aa: CASTPGQGSQPQHF
abundance: many
j_gene: TRBJ1-5
v_gene: TRBV2
d_gene: TRBD1

CDR3nt: TGTGCCAGCAGTTTACAGGGGATCACCGGGGAGCTGTTTTTT
CDR3aa: CASSLQGITGELFF
abundance: many
j_gene: TRBJ2-2
v_gene: TRBV12-3/TRBV12-4
d_gene: -

CDR3nt: TGTGCCAGCAGTGAAGCTTGGTATGGCTACACCTTC
CDR3aa: CASSEAWYGYTF
abundance: few
j_gene: TRBJ1-2
v_gene: TRBV6-1
d_gene: -

CDR3nt: TGTGCCAGCAGTTACTCGGACGGGGCGGGATTTCAATTT
CDR3aa: CASSYSDGAGFQF
abundance: -
j_gene: TRBJ1-5
v_gene: TRBV6-5
d_gene: -

CDR3nt: TGTGCCAGTTCACCGGGACCCAAAGAGACCCAGTACTTC
CDR3aa: CASSPGPKETQYF
abundance: many
j_gene: TRBJ2-5
v_gene: TRBV7-3
d_gene: -

CDR3nt: TGTGCCAGCAGTTACGGCGACCGGACCGTTGAAGCTTTCTTT
CDR3aa: CASSYGDRTVEAFF
abundance: -
j_gene: TRBJ1-1
v_gene: TRBV6-5
d_gene: -

CDR3nt: TGTGCCAGCAGTAACCGACAGGGTAAAGCTTTCTTT
CDR3aa: CASSNRQGKAFF
abundance: -
j_gene: TRBJ1-1
v_gene: TRBV6-2/TRBV6-3
d_gene: TRBD1

CDR3nt: TGTGCCAGCAGTTTATACAGGGCGAATTCACCCCTCCACTTT
CDR3aa: CASSLYRANSPLHF
abundance: many
j_gene: TRBJ1-6
v_gene: TRBV27
d_gene: -

CDR3nt: TGTGCCAGCAGCTTAATTGCGACGGGAGGAGGCTACACCTTC
CDR3aa: CASSLIATGGGYTF
abundance: many
j_gene: TRBJ1-2
v_gene: TRBV11-2
d_gene: -

CDR3nt: TGTGCCAGCAGCTCATTCCGGGACAACTTCAATCAGCCCCAGCATTTT
CDR3aa: CASSSFRDNFNQPQHF
abundance: many
j_gene: TRBJ1-5
v_gene: TRBV7-8
d_gene: -

CDR3nt: TGTGCCAGCAGTGAAGACTCGGGACAGGGGAGTCGGGCTTTCTTT
CDR3aa: CASSEDSGQGSRAFF
abundance: many
j_gene: TRBJ1-1
v_gene: TRBV2
d_gene: TRBD1

CDR3nt: TGTGCCACCAGTGATAGCGGAGCTGGCTCCTACGAGCAGTACTTC
CDR3aa: CATSDSGAGSYEQYF
abundance: -
j_gene: TRBJ2-7
v_gene: TRBV24-1
d_gene: -

CDR3nt: TGTGCCAGCAGTTTAGGCCTTTCCGGGACTGAAGCTTTCTTT
CDR3aa: CASSLGLSGTEAFF
abundance: -
j_gene: TRBJ1-1
v_gene: TRBV12-3/TRBV12-4
d_gene: -

CDR3nt: TGTGCCAGCAGCCCGAACGAGGCGACGGGGGCCTACGAGCAGTACTTC
CDR3aa: CASSPNEATGAYEQYF
abundance: few
j_gene: TRBJ2-7
v_gene: TRBV7-3
d_gene: -

CDR3nt: TGCAGCGTTTGGCGTTTCAGCGGGGAAGAGACCCAGTACTTC
CDR3aa: CSVWRFSGEETQYF
abundance: many
j_gene: TRBJ2-5
v_gene: TRBV29-1
d_gene: TRBD2

CDR3nt: TGCGCCAGCAGCTTGGTGGGGTTAAGCATTCAGTACTTC
CDR3aa: CASSLVGLSIQYF
abundance: many
j_gene: TRBJ2-4
v_gene: TRBV5-1
d_gene: -

CDR3nt: TGTGCCAGCAGCTCGGGAACCGGGGTGGACACTGAAGCTTTCTTT
CDR3aa: CASSSGTGVDTEAFF
abundance: -
j_gene: TRBJ1-1
v_gene: TRBV5-6
d_gene: -

CDR3nt: TGTGCCAGCAGTGATCCGTGGACACACGAATCCTACGAGCAGTACTTC
CDR3aa: CASSDPWTHESYEQYF
abundance: many
j_gene: TRBJ2-7
v_gene: TRBV6-1
d_gene: -

CDR3nt: TGTGCCAGCAGCTTTACTAGCGGGAGCGACGAGCAGTACTTC
CDR3aa: CASSFTSGSDEQYF
abundance: many
j_gene: TRBJ2-7
v_gene: TRBV5-5
d_gene: TRBD2

CDR3nt: TGTGCCAGCAGCTTCAAGGGGGCAAACGAGCAGTACTTC
CDR3aa: CASSFKGANEQYF
abundance: -
j_gene: TRBJ2-7
v_gene: TRBV5-6
d_gene: TRBD1

CDR3nt: TGTGCCAGCAGCCAAGGAGGGGGTGGGTACGAGCAGTACTTC
CDR3aa: CASSQGGGGYEQYF
abundance: many
j_gene: TRBJ2-7
v_gene: TRBV4-2
d_gene: -

CDR3nt: TGTGCCTGGATGGAAACAGCTGAAGCTTTCTTT
CDR3aa: CAWMETAEAFF
abundance: many
j_gene: TRBJ1-1
v_gene: TRBV30
d_gene: -

CDR3nt: TGTGCCTGGAGTCCCCAGACAGGGGGCTACACTGAAGCTTTCTTT
CDR3aa: CAWSPQTGGYTEAFF
abundance: many
j_gene: TRBJ1-1
v_gene: TRBV30
d_gene: TRBD1

CDR3nt: TGTGCCAGCAGCTTATATACAGGAGTGAACACTGAAGCTTTCTTT
CDR3aa: CASSLYTGVNTEAFF
abundance: many
j_gene: TRBJ1-1
v_gene: TRBV11-2
d_gene: -

CDR3nt: TGTGCCAGCAGCTTACCAGAGTCCTACGAGCAGTACTTC
CDR3aa: CASSLPESYEQYF
abundance: many
j_gene: TRBJ2-7
v_gene: TRBV7-6
d_gene: -

CDR3nt: TGTGCCAGCTCAACGCAGGTAGGTGGCTACACCTTC
CDR3aa: CASSTQVGGYTF
abundance: few
j_gene: TRBJ1-2
v_gene: TRBV18
d_gene: -